Sequencing of this TCR beta chain was carried out in a study of shared T cell receptors in the human thymus. Unmatched junction bases numbered 12, after V lost 3 bases and J lost 4 bases. The germline CDR1 and CDR2 sequences are GTSNPN and SVGIG (reference sequence). This CDR3 is built from 15 residues. Produced via immunoSEQ multiplex PCR; TCRdb's table is partial and in-frame only. This sample has hundreds of thousands of clones, with 70% to 90% found just once. These records were also assigned to another study, of human thymus T cells. This second report adds: Donors were healthy Finnish babies undergoing corrective operations for congenital heart defects. It was from resections taken during corrective heart surgery that the thymus tissue came. Within thymic and blood repertoires, V and J gene usage appeared to be biased. Related research has reported that thymic repertoires overlap highly among unrelated individuals.

The chain joins TRBV30 to TRBJ2-7; 7 bases map to TRBD1. This clonotype was obtained from a boy under three years old with a congenital heart defect. Sequencing input: thymocytes. The CDR3 DNA follows: TGTGCCTGGAGGCCCGGGACAGTGGGGTGGTACGAGCAGTACTTC. This translates into CAWRPGTVGWYEQYF.